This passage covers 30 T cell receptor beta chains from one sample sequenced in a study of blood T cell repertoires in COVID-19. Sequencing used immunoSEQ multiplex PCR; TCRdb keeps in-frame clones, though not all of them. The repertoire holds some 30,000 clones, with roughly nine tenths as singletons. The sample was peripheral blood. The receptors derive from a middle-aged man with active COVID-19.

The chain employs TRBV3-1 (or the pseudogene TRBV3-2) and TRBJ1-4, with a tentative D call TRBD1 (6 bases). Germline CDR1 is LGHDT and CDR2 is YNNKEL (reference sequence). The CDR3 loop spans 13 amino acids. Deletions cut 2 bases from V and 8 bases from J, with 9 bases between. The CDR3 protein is CASSQNRVEKLFF. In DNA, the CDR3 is TGTGCCAGCAGCCAAAACAGGGTAGAAAAACTGTTTTTT.

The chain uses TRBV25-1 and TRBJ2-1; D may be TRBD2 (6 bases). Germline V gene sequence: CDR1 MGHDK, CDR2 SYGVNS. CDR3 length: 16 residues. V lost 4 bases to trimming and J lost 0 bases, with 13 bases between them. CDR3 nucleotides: TGTGCCAGCAGTGCCTCTAGCGCGAGCTCCTACAATGAGCAGTTCTTC. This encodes CASSASSASSYNEQFF.

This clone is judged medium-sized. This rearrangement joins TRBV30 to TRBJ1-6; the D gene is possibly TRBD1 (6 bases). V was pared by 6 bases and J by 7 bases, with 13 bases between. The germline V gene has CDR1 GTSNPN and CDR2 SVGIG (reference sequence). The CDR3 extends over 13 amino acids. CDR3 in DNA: TGTGCCTGTCACAGGGAGCGGAATTCACCCCTCCACTTT. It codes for CACHRERNSPLHF.

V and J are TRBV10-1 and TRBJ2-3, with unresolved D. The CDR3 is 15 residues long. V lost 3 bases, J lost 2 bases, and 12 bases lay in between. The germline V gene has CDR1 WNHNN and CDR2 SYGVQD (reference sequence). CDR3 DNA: TGCGCCAGCAGTGATGGGCCCCTAATCACAGATACGCAGTATTTT. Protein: CASSDGPLITDTQYF.

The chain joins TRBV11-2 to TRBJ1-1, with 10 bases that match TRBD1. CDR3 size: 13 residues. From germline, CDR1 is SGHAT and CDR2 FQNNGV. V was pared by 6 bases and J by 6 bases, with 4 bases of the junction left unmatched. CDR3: CASRRQGAPEAFF. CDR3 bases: TGTGCCAGCAGAAGACAGGGGGCACCTGAAGCTTTCTTT.

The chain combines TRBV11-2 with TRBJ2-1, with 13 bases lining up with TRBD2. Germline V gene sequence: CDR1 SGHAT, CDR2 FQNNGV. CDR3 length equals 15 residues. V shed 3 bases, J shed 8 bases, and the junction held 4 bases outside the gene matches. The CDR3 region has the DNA TGTGCCAGCAGCTTTAGGACTAGCGGGAGACATGAGCAGTTCTTC. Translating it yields CASSFRTSGRHEQFF.

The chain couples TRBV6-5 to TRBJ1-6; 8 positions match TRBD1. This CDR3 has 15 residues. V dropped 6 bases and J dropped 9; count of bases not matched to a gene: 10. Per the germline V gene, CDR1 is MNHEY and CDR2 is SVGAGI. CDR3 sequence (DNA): TGTGCCAGCAGCTTGCGGACAGGGTCGGGTTCACCCCTCCACTTT. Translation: CASSLRTGSGSPLHF.

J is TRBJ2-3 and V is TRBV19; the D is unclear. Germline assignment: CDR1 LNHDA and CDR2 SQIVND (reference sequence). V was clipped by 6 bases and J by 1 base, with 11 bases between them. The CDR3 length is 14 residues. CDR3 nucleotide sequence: TGTGCCAGTAGCAGTCTAGTTCGCACAGATACGCAGTATTTT. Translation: CASSSLVRTDTQYF.

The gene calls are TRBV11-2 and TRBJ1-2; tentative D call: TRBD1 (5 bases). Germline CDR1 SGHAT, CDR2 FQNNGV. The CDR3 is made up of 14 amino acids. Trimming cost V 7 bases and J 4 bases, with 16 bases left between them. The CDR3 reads CASTATTASYGYTF. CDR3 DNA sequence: TGTGCCAGCACAGCGACGACAGCGTCCTATGGCTACACCTTC. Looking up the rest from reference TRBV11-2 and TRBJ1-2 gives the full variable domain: EAGVAQSPRYKIIEKRQSVAFWCNPISGHATLYWYQQILGQGPKLLIQFQNNGVVDDSQLPKDRFSAERLKGVDSTLKIQPAKLEDSAVYLCASTATTASYGYTFGSGTRLTVV.

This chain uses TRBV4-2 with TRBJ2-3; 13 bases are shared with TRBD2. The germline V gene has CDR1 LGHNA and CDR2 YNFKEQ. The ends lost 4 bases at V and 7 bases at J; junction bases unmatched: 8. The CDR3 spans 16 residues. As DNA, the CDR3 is TGTGCCAGCAGCCCTCGACTAGCGGGGGGCTCCAATACGCAGTATTTT. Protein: CASSPRLAGGSNTQYF.

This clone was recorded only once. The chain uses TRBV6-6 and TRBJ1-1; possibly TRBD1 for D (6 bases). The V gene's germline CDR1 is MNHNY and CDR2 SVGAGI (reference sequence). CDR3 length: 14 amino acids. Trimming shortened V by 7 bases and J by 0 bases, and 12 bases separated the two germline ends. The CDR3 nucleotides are TGTGCCAGCACCGAGAGGGGGATGAACACTGAAGCTTTCTTT. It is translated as CASTERGMNTEAFF.

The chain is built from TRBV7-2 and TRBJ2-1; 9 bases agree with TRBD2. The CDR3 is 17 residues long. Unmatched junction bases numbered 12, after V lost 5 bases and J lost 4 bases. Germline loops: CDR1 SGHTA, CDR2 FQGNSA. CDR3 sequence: CASSLFVSGGTYNEQFF. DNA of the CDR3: TGTGCCAGCAGCCTGTTCGTAAGCGGGGGGACTTACAATGAGCAGTTCTTC.

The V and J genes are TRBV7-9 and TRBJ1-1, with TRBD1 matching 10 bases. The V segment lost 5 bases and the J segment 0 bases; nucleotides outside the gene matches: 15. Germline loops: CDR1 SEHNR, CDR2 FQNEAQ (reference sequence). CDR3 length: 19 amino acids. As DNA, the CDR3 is TGTGCCAGCAGCCCGTTCGGACAGGGGGGTTCGCACATGAACACTGAAGCTTTCTTT. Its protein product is CASSPFGQGGSHMNTEAFF.

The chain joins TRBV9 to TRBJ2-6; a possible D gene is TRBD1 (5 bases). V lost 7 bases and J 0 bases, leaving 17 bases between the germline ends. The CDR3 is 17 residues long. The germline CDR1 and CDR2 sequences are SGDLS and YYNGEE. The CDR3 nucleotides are TGTGCCAGCCTTCGTGGGGCCCAAGACTCTGGGGCCAACGTCCTGACTTTC. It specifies CASLRGAQDSGANVLTF. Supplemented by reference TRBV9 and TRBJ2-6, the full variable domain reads DSGVTQTPKHLITATGQRVTLRCSPRSGDLSVYWYQQSLDQGLQFLIQYYNGEERAKGNILERFSAQQFPDLHSELNLSSLELGDSALYFCASLRGAQDSGANVLTFGAGSRLTVL.

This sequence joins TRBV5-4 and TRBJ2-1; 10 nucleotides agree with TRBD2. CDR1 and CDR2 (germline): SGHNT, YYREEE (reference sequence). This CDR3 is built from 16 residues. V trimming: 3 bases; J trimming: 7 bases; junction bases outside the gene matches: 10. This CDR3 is CASSSPGLAPENEQFF. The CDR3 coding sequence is TGTGCCAGCAGCTCGCCGGGACTAGCGCCGGAGAATGAGCAGTTCTTC.

This CDR3 is CASSLSLTSGSQETQYF. The CDR3 DNA sequence: TGTGCCAGCAGTTTATCCTTAACTAGCGGGTCCCAAGAGACCCAGTACTTC. This chain links TRBV27 with TRBJ2-5; 9 bases match TRBD2. CDR3 length: 17 amino acids. The ends lost 0 bases at V and 1 base at J; junction bases unmatched: 6. In germline, CDR1 is MNHEY, CDR2 SMNVEV (reference sequence).

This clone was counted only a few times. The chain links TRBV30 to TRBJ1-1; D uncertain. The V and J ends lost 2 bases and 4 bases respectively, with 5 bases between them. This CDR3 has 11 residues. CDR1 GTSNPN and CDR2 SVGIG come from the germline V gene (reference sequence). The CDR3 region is CAWSSLTEAFF. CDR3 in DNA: TGTGCCTGGAGTTCACTCACTGAAGCTTTCTTT. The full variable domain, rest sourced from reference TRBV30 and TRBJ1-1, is SQTIHQWPATLVQPVGSPLSLECTVEGTSNPNLYWYRQAAGRGLQLLFYSVGIGQISSEVPQNLSASRPQDRQFILSSKKLLLSDSGFYLCAWSSLTEAFFGQGTRLTVV.

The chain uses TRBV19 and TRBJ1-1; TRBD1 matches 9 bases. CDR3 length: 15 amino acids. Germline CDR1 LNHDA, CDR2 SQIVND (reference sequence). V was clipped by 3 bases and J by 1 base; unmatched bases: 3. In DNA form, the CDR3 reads TGTGCCAGTAGTATCATACAGGGGGCGAACACTGAAGCTTTCTTT. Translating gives CASSIIQGANTEAFF. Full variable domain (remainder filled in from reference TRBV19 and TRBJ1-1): DGGITQSPKYLFRKEGQNVTLSCEQNLNHDAMYWYRQDPGQGLRLIYYSQIVNDFQKGDIAEGYSVSREKKESFPLTVTSAQKNPTAFYLCASSIIQGANTEAFFGQGTRLTVV.

The CDR3 DNA is TGTGCCAGCAGCTTAGTCGGGGAATCAGAGACCCAGTACTTC. It is translated as CASSLVGESETQYF. The chain recombines TRBV13 with TRBJ2-5; weak D call: TRBD2 (5 bases). V was trimmed by 1 base and J by 4 bases, leaving 10 bases between them. This CDR3 spans 14 amino acids. CDR1 PRHDT and CDR2 FYEKMQ come from the germline V gene (reference sequence).

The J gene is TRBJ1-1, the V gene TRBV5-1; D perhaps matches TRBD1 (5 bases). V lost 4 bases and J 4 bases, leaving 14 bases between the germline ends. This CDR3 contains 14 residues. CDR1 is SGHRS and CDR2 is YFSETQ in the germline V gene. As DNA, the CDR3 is TGCGCCAGCAGCGTTCAGGGCCAGGGCACTGAAGCTTTCTTT. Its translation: CASSVQGQGTEAFF.

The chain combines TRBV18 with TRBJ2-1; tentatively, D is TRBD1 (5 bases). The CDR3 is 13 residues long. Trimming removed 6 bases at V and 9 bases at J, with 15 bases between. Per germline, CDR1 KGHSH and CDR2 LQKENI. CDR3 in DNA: TGTGCCAGCTCGGACCGAAGAAGGGGTGAGCAGTTCTTC. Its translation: CASSDRRRGEQFF.

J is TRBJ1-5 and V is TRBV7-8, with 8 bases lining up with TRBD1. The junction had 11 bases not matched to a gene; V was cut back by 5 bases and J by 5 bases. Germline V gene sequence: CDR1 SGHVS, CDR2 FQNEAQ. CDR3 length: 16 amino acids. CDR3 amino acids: CASSPWDRSVDQPQHF. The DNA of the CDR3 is TGTGCCAGCAGCCCATGGGACAGGTCTGTAGATCAGCCCCAGCATTTT.

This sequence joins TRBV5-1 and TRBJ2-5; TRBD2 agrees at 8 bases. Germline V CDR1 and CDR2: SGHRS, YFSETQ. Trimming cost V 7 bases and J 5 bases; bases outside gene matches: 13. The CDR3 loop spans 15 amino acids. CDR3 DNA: TGCGCCAGCTGGCATACGCGGGGGGCCGGGGAGACCCAGTACTTC. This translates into CASWHTRGAGETQYF.

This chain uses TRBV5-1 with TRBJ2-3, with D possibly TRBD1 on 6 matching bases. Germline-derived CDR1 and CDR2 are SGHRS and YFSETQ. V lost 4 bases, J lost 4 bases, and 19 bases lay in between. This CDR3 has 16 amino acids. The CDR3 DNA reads TGCGCCAGCAGCGATCTGGACAGCTTAGGAGCAGATACGCAGTATTTT. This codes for CASSDLDSLGADTQYF.

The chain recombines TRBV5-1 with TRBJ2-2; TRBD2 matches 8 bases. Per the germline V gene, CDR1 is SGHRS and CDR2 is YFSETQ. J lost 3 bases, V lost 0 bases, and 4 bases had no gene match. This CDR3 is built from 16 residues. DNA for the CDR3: TGCGCCAGCAGCTTGGTCGGGAGGGCCGACACCGGGGAGCTGTTTTTT. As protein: CASSLVGRADTGELFF.

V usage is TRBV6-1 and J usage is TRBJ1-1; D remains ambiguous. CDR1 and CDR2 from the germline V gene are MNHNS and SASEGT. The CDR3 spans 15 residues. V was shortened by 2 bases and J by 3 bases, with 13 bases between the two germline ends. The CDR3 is CASSERPRSYTEAFF. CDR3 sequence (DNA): TGTGCCAGCAGTGAAAGACCTCGGAGCTACACTGAAGCTTTCTTT.

In DNA form, the CDR3 reads TGTGCCAGCAGTTCACTCAACGCCGGGACAGGGGGTTTCTATGGCTACACCTTC. Translated, it gives CASSSLNAGTGGFYGYTF. V usage is TRBV27 and J usage is TRBJ1-2; 11 bases line up with TRBD1. Trimming at V came to 4 bases and at J to 4 bases, leaving 14 bases not matched to a gene. Germline CDR1 reads MNHEY; CDR2 reads SMNVEV (reference sequence). CDR3 length equals 18 residues.

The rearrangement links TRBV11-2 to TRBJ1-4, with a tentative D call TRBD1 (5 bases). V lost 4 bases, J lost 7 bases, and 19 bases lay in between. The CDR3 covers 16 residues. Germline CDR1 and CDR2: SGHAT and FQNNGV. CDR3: CASSSRILGEAEKLFF. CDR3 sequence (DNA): TGTGCCAGCAGCTCCCGGATTTTGGGGGAGGCTGAAAAACTGTTTTTT.

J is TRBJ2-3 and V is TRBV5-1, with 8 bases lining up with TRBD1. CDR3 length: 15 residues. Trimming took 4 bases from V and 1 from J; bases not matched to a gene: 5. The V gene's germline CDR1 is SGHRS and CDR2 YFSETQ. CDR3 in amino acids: CASSPGQEGTDTQYF. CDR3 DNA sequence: TGCGCCAGCAGCCCGGGACAGGAGGGCACAGATACGCAGTATTTT.

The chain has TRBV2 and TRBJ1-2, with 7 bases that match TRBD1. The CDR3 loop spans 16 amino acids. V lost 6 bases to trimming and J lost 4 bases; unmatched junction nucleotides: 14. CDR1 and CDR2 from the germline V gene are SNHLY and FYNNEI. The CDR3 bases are TGTGCCAGCAGCGAGACAGGGCCCCGTCTGGGCTATGGCTACACCTTC. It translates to CASSETGPRLGYGYTF.